The T cell receptor beta chain under discussion was sequenced for a study of blood T cell repertoires in COVID-19. Overall study: The samples span acute and convalescent COVID-19 from the United States, Italy and Spain. From T cells, B-cell-depleted T cells, or PBMCs came the material, which was cDNA or gDNA.

Authors' data handling: The authors estimated nucleated cell counts from reference gene primer amplification. Profiling relied on immunoSEQ multiplex PCR, and the TCRdb table lists in-frame clones only, not all of them. V, J and clone size reflect that table, while D and trimming were determined from the DNA. This sample yields about 160,000 clones, of which approximately 88% are seen a single time; 2.2% belongs to the top ten. This CDR3 comprises 14 residues. Germline CDR1 and CDR2: SNHLY and FYNNEI. J gave up 5 bases and V 4 bases, and 7 bases lay outside the gene matches. The chain recombines TRBV2 with TRBJ1-2; 7 nucleotides agree with TRBD1. The receptor was derived from a man between 65 and 85 years old with acute or convalescent COVID-19. The sequenced sample consisted of peripheral blood. CDR3: CASSGGTELYGYTF. The DNA of the CDR3 is TGTGCCAGCAGTGGAGGGACAGAGCTATATGGCTACACCTTC.